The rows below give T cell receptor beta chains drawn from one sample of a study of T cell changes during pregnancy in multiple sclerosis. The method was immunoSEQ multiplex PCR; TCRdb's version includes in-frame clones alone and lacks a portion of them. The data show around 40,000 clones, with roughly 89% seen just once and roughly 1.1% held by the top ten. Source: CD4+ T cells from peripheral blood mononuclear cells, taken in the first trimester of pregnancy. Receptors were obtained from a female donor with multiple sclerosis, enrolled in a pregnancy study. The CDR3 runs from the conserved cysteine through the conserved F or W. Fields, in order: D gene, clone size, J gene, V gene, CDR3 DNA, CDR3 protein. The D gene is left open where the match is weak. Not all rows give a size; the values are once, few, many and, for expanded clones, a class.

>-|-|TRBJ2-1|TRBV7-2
TGTGCCAGCAGCTACCGGAGGGCCAATGAGCAGTTCTTC
CASSYRRANEQFF
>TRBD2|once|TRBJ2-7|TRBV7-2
TGTGCCAGCAGCTTGGGGCGGGAGGGAGACTACGAGCAGTACTTC
CASSLGREGDYEQYF
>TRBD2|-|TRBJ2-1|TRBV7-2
TGTGCCAGCAGTTCTAGCGGGAGGGGGGCTGAGCAGTTCTTC
CASSSSGRGAEQFF
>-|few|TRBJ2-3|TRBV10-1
TGCGCCAGCAGTGAGAGAGGATCCACAGATACGCAGTATTTT
CASSERGSTDTQYF
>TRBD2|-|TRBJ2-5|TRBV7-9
TGTGCCAGCATCAAGGTCGGGGGGTCAGCCTTAGAGACCCAGTACTTC
CASIKVGGSALETQYF
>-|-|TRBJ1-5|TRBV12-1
TGTGCCAGCAGCTCCAGCTCCAAGGCAGACAGGGAAAGCAATCAGCCCCAGCATTTT
CASSSSSKADRESNQPQHF
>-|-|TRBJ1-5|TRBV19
TGTGCCAGTAGTATCTTACAGGGTTTCCGACAGCCCCAGCATTTT
CASSILQGFRQPQHF
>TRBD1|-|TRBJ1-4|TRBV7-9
TGTGCCAGCAGCCCCGACAGGGTTGAAAAACTGTTTTTT
CASSPDRVEKLFF
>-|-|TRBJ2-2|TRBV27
TGTGCCAGCAGTGATATGAAACGTAGTAAATCCGGGGAGCTGTTTTTT
CASSDMKRSKSGELFF
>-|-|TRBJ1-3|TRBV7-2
TGTGCCAGCCTCCCCGGAGGGCTAGGAAACACCATATATTTT
CASLPGGLGNTIYF
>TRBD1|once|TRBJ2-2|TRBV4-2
TGTGCCAGCAGCCAATGGACAGGGGAGGGCGGGGAGCTGTTTTTT
CASSQWTGEGGELFF
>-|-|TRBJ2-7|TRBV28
TGTGCCAGCAGTTTAAACCAAGTCGGCTCCTACGAGCAGTACTTC
CASSLNQVGSYEQYF
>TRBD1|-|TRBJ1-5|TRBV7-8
TGTGCCAGCAGCTTAGTCAGGGGGAATCAGCCCCAGCATTTT
CASSLVRGNQPQHF
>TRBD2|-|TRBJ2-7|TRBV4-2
TGTGCCAGCAGCCAAGATCTCGGTAGCGGGAGGGAATACTACGAGCAGTACTTC
CASSQDLGSGREYYEQYF
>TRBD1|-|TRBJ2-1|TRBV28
TGTGCCAGCAGTGCCGTCGGACAGGGTGGCAATGAGCAGTTCTTC
CASSAVGQGGNEQFF
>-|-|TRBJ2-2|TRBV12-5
TGTGCTAGTGGTTTGGGACAGGCCGGGGAGCTGTTTTTT
CASGLGQAGELFF
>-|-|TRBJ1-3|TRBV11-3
TGTGCCAGCAGCGCCGGGACTAGCTCTGGAAACACCATATATTTT
CASSAGTSSGNTIYF
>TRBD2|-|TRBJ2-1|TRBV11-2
TGTGCCAGCAGCAGCACTAGCGGGAGATGGAATGAGCAGTTCTTC
CASSSTSGRWNEQFF
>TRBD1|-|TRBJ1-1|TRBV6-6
TGTGCCAGCAGAGTGCTACAGGGGCCGAACACTGAAGCTTTCTTT
CASRVLQGPNTEAFF
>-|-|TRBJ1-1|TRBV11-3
TGTGCCAGCAGCACCTACCCGGGAACTGAAGCTTTCTTT
CASSTYPGTEAFF
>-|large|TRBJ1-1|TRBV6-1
TGTGCCACCGACGACAGATTGGGACTCCGAGCTTTCTTT
CATDDRLGLRAFF
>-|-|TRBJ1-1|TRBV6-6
TGTGCCTCCATGGAGGGGCCGGGGGAGGTGAACACTGAAGCTTTCTTT
CASMEGPGEVNTEAFF
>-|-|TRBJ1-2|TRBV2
TGTGCCAGCGTCCAGGTAGATGGCTACACCTTC
CASVQVDGYTF
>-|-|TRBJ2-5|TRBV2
TGTGCCAGCACTCCGGGAGCCCAAGAGACCCAGTACTTC
CASTPGAQETQYF
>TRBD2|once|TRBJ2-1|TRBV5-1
TGCGCCAGCAGCACCGGACTAGGTGGGAATGAGCAGTTCTTC
CASSTGLGGNEQFF
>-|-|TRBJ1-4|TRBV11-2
TGTGCCAGCAGCTTAGTTGGACAGACTAATGAAAAACTGTTTTTT
CASSLVGQTNEKLFF
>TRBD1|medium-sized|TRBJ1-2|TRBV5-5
TGTGCCAGCACCCCCGGGACAGGCCTCGGCTACACCTTC
CASTPGTGLGYTF
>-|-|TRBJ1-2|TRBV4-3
TGCGCCAGCAGCCAAGGACAGACTAACTATGGCTACACCTTC
CASSQGQTNYGYTF
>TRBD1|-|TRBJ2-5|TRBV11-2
TGTGCCAGCAGCCGAAGGACAGGGAAGGAGACCCAGTACTTC
CASSRRTGKETQYF
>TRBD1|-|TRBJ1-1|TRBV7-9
TGTGCCAGCAGCTCCCCCGGACAGGGTAGTCTTGGGGACACTGAAGCTTTCTTT
CASSSPGQGSLGDTEAFF
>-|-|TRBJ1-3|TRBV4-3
TGCGCCAGCAGCCAAGATCTCCCGTCCTCTGGAAACACCATATATTTT
CASSQDLPSSGNTIYF
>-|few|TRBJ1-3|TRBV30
TGTGCCTGGAGTCTAGGTAACACCATATATTTT
CAWSLGNTIYF
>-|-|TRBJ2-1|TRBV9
TGTGCCAGCAGCGTAGATGGGACTTTCTCCTACAATGAGCAGTTCTTC
CASSVDGTFSYNEQFF
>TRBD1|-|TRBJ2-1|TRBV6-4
TGTGCCAGCAGTTCCGGACAGGGCCCTTACAATGAGCAGTTCTTC
CASSSGQGPYNEQFF
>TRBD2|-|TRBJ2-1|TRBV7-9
TGTGCCAGCAGCTTGGGAAGACTAGCGGGAGGGCCAGCTGAGCAGTTCTTC
CASSLGRLAGGPAEQFF
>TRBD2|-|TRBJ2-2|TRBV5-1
TGCGCCAGCAGCTTAGGGACTAGCGGGAGGCGGAACACCGGGGAGCTGTTTTTT
CASSLGTSGRRNTGELFF
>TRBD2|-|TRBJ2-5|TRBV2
TGTGCCAGCAGTGCTATCCTTGGCGGGGGGCAGGGGGAGACCCAGTACTTC
CASSAILGGGQGETQYF
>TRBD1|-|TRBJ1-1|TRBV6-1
TGTGCCAGCAGTCTGACAGGGGTATACACTGAAGCTTTCTTT
CASSLTGVYTEAFF
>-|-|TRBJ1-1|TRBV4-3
TGCGCCAGCAGCCAAGATCGGGACACTGAAGCTTTCTTT
CASSQDRDTEAFF
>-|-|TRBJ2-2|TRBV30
TGTGCCTGGAGTTTATCCCCCAATCTAGCTCTGTTTTTT
CAWSLSPNLALFF
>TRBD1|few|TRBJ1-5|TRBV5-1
TGCGCCAGCAGCTTGGAGGCGACAGGGGATGGCCAGCCCCAGCATTTT
CASSLEATGDGQPQHF
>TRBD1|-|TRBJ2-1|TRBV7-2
TGTGCCAGCAGCCACGGGACAGCCTCCAATGAGCAGTTCTTC
CASSHGTASNEQFF
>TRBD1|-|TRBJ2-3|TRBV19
TGTGCCAGTAGTGAATCAACCGGGACAGGGGTGGTAGATACGCAGTATTTT
CASSESTGTGVVDTQYF
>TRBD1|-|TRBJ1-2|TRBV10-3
TGTGCCATCAGCGCGGGACAGAACTATGGCTACACCTTC
CAISAGQNYGYTF
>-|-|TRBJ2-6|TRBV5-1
TGCGCCAGCAGCTTGGAACCCCAGGGATTCTCTGGGGCCAACGTCCTGACTTTC
CASSLEPQGFSGANVLTF
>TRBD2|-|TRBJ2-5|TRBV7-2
TGTGCCAGCAGCTTTACTAGCGACCAAGAGACCCAGTACTTC
CASSFTSDQETQYF
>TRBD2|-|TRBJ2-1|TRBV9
TGTGCCAGCAGCGCCCTAGCGGGTGAGCAGTTCTTC
CASSALAGEQFF
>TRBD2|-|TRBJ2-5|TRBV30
TGTGCCTGGAAACTAGCGGGAGGTCCTGAGACCCAGTACTTC
CAWKLAGGPETQYF
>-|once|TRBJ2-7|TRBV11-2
TGTGCCAGCAGCTTTTCGGACAACTCCTACGAGCAGTACTTC
CASSFSDNSYEQYF
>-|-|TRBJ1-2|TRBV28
TGTGCCAGCAGTTCGGGACACGAAGCTAACTATGGCTACACCTTC
CASSSGHEANYGYTF
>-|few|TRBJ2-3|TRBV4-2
TGTGCCAGCAGCCAACGGGATTCTAGCACAGATACGCAGTATTTT
CASSQRDSSTDTQYF
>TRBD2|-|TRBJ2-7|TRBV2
TGTGCCAGCAGTACCGCTAGCGGGTCCTACGAGCAGTACTTC
CASSTASGSYEQYF
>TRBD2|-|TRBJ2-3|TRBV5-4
TGTGCCAGCAGCCCGGGACTAGCCGGAGGAGATACGCAGTATTTT
CASSPGLAGGDTQYF
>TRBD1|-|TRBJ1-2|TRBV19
TGTGCCAGTAGGAATCGCACAGGGGGTCGAGTGGCCGCTAACTATGGCTACACCTTC
CASRNRTGGRVAANYGYTF
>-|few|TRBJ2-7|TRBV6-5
TGTGCCAGCAGAGCCGTCTCCTACGAGCAGTACTTC
CASRAVSYEQYF
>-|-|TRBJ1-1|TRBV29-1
TGCAGCGTTGGGGCGACTGAAGCTTTCTTT
CSVGATEAFF
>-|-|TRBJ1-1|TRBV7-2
TGTGCCAGCAGCTTACAGGGGAACACTGAAGCTTTCTTT
CASSLQGNTEAFF
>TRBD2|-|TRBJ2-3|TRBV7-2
TGTGCCAGCGCGGGAGGGCTAAGCACAGATACGCAGTATTTT
CASAGGLSTDTQYF
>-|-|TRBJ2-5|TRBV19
TGTGCCAGTAGTAGCTCTCAGGGACACATCCAAGAGACCCAGTACTTC
CASSSSQGHIQETQYF